This T cell receptor beta chain is from a study of T cells in Graves' hyperthyroidism and ophthalmopathy. A lack of ophthalmopathy progression within 18 months defined stable Graves' hyperthyroidism. Diagnostic assessment was based on clinical symptoms, serum thyroxine and TRAb, thyroid ultrasound and orbital computed tomography. Regions amplified from RNA transcripts were the TCR beta CDR3 regions. The study used the HTBI primer set for a first-round RT-PCR of the TCR CDR3. From the multiplex PCR reads, TCRdb called clonotypes with MiXCR, one entry per CDR3 protein. The table lists 400,000 to 500,000 distinct CDR3 sequences, around 13% of them singletons. Germline V lookup: CDR1 GTSNPN, CDR2 SVGIG (reference sequence). After removal of 2 bases from V and 9 bases from J, the junction contained 4 bases not matched to a gene. The CDR3 loop spans 13 amino acids.

The chain recombines TRBV30 with TRBJ2-4, with 10 nucleotides matching TRBD2. Sample: blood. The clonotype was recovered from a woman in her late teens or twenties with Graves' hyperthyroidism. CDR3 sequence reads: CAWSSGRASIQYF. In DNA, the CDR3 is TGTGCCTGGAGTAGCGGGAGGGCAAGCATTCAGTACTTC.